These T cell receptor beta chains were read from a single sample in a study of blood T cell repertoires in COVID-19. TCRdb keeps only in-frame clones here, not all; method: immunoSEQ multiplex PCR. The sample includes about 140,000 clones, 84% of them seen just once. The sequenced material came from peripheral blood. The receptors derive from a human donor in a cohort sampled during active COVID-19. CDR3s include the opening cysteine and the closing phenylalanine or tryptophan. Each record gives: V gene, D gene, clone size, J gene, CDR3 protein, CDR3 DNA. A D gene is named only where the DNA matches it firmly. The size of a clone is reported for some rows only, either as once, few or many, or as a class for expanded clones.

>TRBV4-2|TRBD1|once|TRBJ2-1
CASSRGQGNNEQFF
TGTGCCAGCAGCCGGGGACAGGGGAACAATGAGCAGTTCTTC
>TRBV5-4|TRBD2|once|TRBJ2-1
CASSSEVASGRDEQFF
TGTGCCAGCAGTTCTGAGGTGGCTAGCGGGAGAGATGAGCAGTTCTTC
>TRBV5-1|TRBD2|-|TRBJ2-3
CASSLTGAGGWDTQYF
TGCGCCAGCAGCTTGACCGGAGCGGGGGGATGGGATACGCAGTATTTT
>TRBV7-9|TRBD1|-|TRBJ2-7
CASSLETGAAYEQYF
TGTGCCAGCAGCTTAGAAACAGGGGCGGCCTACGAGCAGTACTTC
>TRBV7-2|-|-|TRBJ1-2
CASSLASTYGYTF
TGTGCCAGCAGCTTAGCTTCTACCTATGGCTACACCTTC
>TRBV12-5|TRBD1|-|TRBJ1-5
CASGFMGQGFGQPQHF
TGTGCTAGTGGTTTTATGGGACAGGGGTTTGGTCAGCCCCAGCATTTT
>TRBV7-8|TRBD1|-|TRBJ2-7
CASSLVRWTGVSSYEQYF
TGTGCCAGCAGCTTAGTTCGATGGACAGGGGTAAGCTCCTACGAGCAGTACTTC
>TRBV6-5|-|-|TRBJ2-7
CARTNGGGNEQYF
TGTGCCAGGACCAACGGCGGGGGCAACGAGCAGTACTTC
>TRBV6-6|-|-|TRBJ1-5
CASSYGGGVSNQPQHF
TGTGCCAGCAGTTACGGAGGAGGAGTTAGCAATCAGCCCCAGCATTTT
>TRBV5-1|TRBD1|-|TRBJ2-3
CASRSGTERFDTQYF
TGCGCCAGCAGATCCGGGACAGAACGGTTCGATACGCAGTATTTT
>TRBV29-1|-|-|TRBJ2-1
CSVEEARTYNEQFF
TGCAGCGTTGAAGAGGCCCGAACCTACAATGAGCAGTTCTTC
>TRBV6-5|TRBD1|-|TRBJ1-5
CASSVDRVRQPQHF
TGTGCCAGCAGCGTCGACAGGGTGCGTCAGCCCCAGCATTTT
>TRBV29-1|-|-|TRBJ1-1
CSVRNTEAFF
TGCAGCGTCAGGAACACTGAAGCTTTCTTT
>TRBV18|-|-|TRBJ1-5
CASSPEAGRNQPQHF
TGTGCCAGCTCACCAGAGGCAGGGAGGAATCAGCCCCAGCATTTT
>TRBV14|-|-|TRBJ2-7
CASSRYREGEQYF
TGTGCCAGCAGCCGATACAGGGAGGGCGAGCAGTACTTC
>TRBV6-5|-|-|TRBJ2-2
CASSYDRGLSTGELFF
TGTGCCAGCAGTTACGATCGGGGATTGAGCACCGGGGAGCTGTTTTTT
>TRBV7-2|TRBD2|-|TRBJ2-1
CASSLGTSGGNEQFF
TGTGCCAGCAGCTTAGGAACTAGCGGGGGTAATGAGCAGTTCTTC
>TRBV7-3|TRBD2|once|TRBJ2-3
CASSSRPSGGGDTQYF
TGTGCCAGCAGCTCCCGACCATCGGGAGGAGGAGATACGCAGTATTTT
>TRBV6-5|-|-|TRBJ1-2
CASSAGGNYGYTF
TGTGCCAGCAGCGCTGGGGGCAACTATGGCTACACCTTC
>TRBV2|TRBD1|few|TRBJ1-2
CASSVGDRALFF
TGTGCCAGCAGTGTTGGAGACAGGGCCCTTTTCTTC
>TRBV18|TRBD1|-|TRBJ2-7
CASASRDRDEQYF
TGTGCCAGCGCGTCCCGGGACAGGGACGAGCAGTACTTC
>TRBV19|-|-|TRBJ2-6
CASTITGGANVLTF
TGTGCCAGTACCATTACGGGGGGGGCCAACGTCCTGACTTTC
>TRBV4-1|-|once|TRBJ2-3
CASSQDPMRASGIADTQYF
TGCGCCAGCAGCCAAGATCCTATGCGAGCTTCTGGGATAGCGGATACGCAGTATTTT
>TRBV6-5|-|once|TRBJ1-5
CASSRDSNQPQHF
TGTGCCAGCAGCCGAGATAGCAATCAGCCCCAGCATTTT
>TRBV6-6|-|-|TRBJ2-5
CASSYGGTLPGETQYF
TGTGCCAGCAGTTATGGGGGGACCCTCCCAGGGGAGACCCAGTACTTC
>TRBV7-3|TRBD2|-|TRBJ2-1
CASSQTSGRAANEQFF
TGTGCCAGCAGCCAAACTAGCGGGAGGGCCGCGAATGAGCAGTTCTTC
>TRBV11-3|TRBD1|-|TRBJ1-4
CASSSPGQRLKLFF
TGTGCCAGCAGCTCCCCGGGACAGCGGTTAAAACTGTTTTTT
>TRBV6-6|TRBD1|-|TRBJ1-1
CASSYTGQAVSEAFF
TGTGCCAGCAGTTACACGGGACAGGCCGTCTCTGAAGCTTTCTTT
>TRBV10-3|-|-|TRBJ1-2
CAISGMGGYTF
TGTGCCATCAGTGGTATGGGCGGCTACACCTTC
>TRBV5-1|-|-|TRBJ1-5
CASSLVAGNQPQHF
TGCGCCAGCAGCTTGGTAGCGGGTAATCAGCCCCAGCATTTT
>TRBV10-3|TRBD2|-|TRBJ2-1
CAISLTSADYYNEQFF
TGTGCCATCAGTTTGACTAGCGCAGACTACTACAATGAGCAGTTCTTC
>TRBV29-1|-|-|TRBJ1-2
CSVEIRGNYGYTF
TGCAGCGTTGAAATCAGGGGTAACTATGGCTACACCTTC
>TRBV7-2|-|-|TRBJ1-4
CASSYDSKDEKLFF
TGTGCCAGCAGCTACGACAGTAAGGATGAAAAACTGTTTTTT
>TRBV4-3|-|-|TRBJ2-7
CASSQAPQGQLYEQYF
TGCGCCAGCAGCCAAGCCCCCCAGGGACAACTCTACGAGCAGTACTTC
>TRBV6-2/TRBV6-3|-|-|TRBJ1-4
CASSSGQPRKLFF
TGTGCCAGCAGTAGCGGACAGCCTCGAAAACTGTTTTTT
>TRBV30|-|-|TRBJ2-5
CAWRRQARETQYF
TGTGCCTGGAGACGGCAGGCAAGGGAGACCCAGTACTTC
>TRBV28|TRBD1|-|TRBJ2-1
CASRAGGLYNEQFF
TGTGCCAGCAGAGCAGGGGGCTTGTACAATGAGCAGTTCTTC
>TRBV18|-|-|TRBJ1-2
CASSPSQSQEWYTF
TGTGCCAGCTCACCTTCACAGTCACAGGAGTGGTACACCTTC
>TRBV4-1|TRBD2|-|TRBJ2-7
CASSLHNGLAGFVPSSYEQYF
TGCGCCAGCAGCCTACATAATGGACTAGCGGGGTTTGTACCCAGCTCCTACGAGCAGTACTTC
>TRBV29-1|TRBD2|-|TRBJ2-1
CSARHGLAGNEQFF
TGCAGCGCTCGACACGGACTAGCGGGCAATGAGCAGTTCTTC
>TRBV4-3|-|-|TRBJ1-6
CASSQDPDSWNSPLHF
TGCGCCAGCAGCCAAGATCCGGACAGCTGGAATTCACCCCTCCACTTT
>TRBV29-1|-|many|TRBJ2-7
CSVATTGRGEQYF
TGCAGCGTTGCAACCACAGGGCGAGGCGAGCAGTACTTC